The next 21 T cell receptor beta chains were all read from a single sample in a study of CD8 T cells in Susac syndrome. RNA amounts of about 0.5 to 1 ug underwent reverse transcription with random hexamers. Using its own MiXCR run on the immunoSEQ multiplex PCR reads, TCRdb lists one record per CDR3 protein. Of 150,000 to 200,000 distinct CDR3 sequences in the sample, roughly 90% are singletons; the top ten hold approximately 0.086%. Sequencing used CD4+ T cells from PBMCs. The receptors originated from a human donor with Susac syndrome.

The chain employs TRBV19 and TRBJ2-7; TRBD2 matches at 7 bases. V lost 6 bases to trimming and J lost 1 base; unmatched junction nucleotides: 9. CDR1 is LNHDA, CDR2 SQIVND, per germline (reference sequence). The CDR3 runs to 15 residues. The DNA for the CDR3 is TGTGCCAGTAGCCCCAATGGACTAGGTTCCTACGAGCAGTACTTC. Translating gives CASSPNGLGSYEQYF.

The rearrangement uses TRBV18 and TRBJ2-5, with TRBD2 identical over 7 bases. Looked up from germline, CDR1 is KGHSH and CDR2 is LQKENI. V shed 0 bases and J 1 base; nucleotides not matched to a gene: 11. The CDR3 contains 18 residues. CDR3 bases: TGTGCCAGCTCACCACCATTCCCAGCGGGGATGGTCCAAGAGACCCAGTACTTC. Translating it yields CASSPPFPAGMVQETQYF. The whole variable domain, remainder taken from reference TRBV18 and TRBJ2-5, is NAGVMQNPRHLVRRRGQEARLRCSPMKGHSHVYWYRQLPEEGLKFMVYLQKENIIDESGMPKERFSAEFPKEGPSILRIQQVVRGDSAAYFCASSPPFPAGMVQETQYFGPGTRLLVL.

The CDR3 is CASPEGDGSYEQYF. CDR3 in DNA: TGCGCCAGCCCTGAAGGGGACGGCTCCTACGAGCAGTACTTC. The chain couples TRBV5-1 to TRBJ2-7; D may correspond to TRBD1 or TRBD2 (5 bases each). Per the germline V gene, CDR1 is SGHRS and CDR2 is YFSETQ. V was pared by 7 bases and J by 0 bases, with 14 bases between. CDR3 length: 14 residues. Complete variable domain (other parts from reference TRBV5-1 and TRBJ2-7): KAGVTQTPRYLIKTRGQQVTLSCSPISGHRSVSWYQQTPGQGLQFLFEYFSETQRNKGNFPGRFSGRQFSNSRSEMNVSTLELGDSALYLCASPEGDGSYEQYFGPGTRLTVT.

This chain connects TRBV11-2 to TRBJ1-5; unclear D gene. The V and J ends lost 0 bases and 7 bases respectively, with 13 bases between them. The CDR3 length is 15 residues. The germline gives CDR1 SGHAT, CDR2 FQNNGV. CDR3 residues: CASSLDPGEGQPQHF. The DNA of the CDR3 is TGTGCCAGCAGCTTAGATCCCGGGGAGGGACAGCCCCAGCATTTT.

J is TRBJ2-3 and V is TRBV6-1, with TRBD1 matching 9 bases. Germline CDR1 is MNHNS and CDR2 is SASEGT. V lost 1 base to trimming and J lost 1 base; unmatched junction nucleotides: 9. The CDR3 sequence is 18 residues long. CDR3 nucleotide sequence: TGTGCCAGCAGTGAAGTCCCCCCGGGACAGGGCGGCACAGATACGCAGTATTTT. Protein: CASSEVPPGQGGTDTQYF.

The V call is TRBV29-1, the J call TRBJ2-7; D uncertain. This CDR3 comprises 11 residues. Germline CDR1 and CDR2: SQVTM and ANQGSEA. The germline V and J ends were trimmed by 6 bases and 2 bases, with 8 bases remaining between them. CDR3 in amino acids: CSVLSPYEQYF. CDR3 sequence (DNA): TGCAGCGTCCTGTCCCCCTACGAGCAGTACTTC.

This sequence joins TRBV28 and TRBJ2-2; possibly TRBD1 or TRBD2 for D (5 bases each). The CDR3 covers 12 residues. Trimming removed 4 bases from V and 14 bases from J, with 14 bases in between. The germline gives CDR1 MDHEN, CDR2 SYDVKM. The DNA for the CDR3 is TGTGCCAGCAGTTCGTTGGGGGTTAGACTGTTTTTT. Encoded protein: CASSSLGVRLFF.

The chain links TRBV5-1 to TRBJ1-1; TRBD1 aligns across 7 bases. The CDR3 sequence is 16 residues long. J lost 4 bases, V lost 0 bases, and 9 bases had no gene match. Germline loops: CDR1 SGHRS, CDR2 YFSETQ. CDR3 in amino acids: CASSLGTTGRVTEAFF. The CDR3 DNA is TGCGCCAGCAGCTTGGGAACGACAGGGAGGGTCACTGAAGCTTTCTTT.

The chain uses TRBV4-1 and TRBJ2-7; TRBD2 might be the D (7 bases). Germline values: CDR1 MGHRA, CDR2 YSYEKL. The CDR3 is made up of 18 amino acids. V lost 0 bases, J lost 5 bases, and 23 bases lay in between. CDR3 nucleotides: TGCGCCAGCAGCCAAGAATCTTCGTTAGGGGGGGCTAGGAACGAGCAGTACTTC. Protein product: CASSQESSLGGARNEQYF.

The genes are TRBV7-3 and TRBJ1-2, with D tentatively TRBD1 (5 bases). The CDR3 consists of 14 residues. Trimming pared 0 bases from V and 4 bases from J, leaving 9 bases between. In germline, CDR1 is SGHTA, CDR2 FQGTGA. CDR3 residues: CASSLTGQGYGYTF. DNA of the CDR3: TGTGCCAGCAGCTTAACGGGGCAGGGCTATGGCTACACCTTC.

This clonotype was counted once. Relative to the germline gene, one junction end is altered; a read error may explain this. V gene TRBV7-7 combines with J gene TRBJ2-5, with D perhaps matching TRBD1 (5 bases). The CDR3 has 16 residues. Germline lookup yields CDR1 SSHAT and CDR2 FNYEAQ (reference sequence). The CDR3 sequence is CASSPLVTGSQETQYF. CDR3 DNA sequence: TGTGCTAGCAGCCCCCTGGTAACAGGTTCGCAAGAGACCCAGTACTTC.

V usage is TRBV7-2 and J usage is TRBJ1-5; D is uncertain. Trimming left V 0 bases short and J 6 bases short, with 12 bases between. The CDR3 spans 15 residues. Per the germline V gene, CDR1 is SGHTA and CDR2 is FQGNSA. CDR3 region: CASSLAHGESQPQHF. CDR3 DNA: TGTGCCAGCAGCTTAGCACACGGGGAAAGTCAGCCCCAGCATTTT.

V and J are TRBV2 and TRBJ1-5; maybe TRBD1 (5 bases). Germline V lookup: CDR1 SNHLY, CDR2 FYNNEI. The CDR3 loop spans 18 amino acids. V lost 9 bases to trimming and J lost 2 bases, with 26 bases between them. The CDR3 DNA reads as TGTGCCAGTAAGCACACCCTCAGGGAATCAAGGGGCAATCAGCCCCAGCATTTT. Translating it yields CASKHTLRESRGNQPQHF. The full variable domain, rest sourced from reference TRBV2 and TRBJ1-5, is EPEVTQTPSHQVTQMGQEVILRCVPISNHLYFYWYRQILGQKVEFLVSFYNNEISEKSEIFDDQFSVERPDGSNFTLKIRSTKLEDSAMYFCASKHTLRESRGNQPQHFGDGTRLSIL.

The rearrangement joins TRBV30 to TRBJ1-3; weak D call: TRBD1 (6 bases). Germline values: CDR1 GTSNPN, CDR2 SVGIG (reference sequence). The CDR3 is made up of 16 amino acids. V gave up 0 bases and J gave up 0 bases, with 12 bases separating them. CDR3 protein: CAWSVGGGRSGNTIYF. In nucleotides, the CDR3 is TGTGCCTGGAGTGTCGGAGGGGGACGCTCTGGAAACACCATATATTTT. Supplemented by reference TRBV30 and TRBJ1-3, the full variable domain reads SQTIHQWPATLVQPVGSPLSLECTVEGTSNPNLYWYRQAAGRGLQLLFYSVGIGQISSEVPQNLSASRPQDRQFILSSKKLLLSDSGFYLCAWSVGGGRSGNTIYFGEGSWLTVV.

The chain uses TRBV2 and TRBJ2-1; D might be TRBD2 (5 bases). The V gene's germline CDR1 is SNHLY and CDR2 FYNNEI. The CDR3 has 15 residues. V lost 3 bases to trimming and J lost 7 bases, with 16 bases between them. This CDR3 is CASSDFRDIVNEQFF. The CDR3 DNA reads TGTGCCAGCAGTGATTTTCGGGATATCGTAAATGAGCAGTTCTTC.

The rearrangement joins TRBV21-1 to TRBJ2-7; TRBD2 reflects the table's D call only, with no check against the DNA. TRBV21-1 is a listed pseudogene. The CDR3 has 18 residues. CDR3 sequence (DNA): TGTGCCAGCAGCAACCCCGGAACTAGCGGGAGGGCAAGCAACGAGCAGTACTTC. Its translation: CASSNPGTSGRASNEQYF.

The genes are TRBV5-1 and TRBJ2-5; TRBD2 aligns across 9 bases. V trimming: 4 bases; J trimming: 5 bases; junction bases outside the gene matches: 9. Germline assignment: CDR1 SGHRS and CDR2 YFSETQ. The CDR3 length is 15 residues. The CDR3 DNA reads TGCGCCAGCAGCGTCCTGGCGGGGGGGCCGGAGACCCAGTACTTC. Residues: CASSVLAGGPETQYF. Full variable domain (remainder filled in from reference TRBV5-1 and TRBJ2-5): KAGVTQTPRYLIKTRGQQVTLSCSPISGHRSVSWYQQTPGQGLQFLFEYFSETQRNKGNFPGRFSGRQFSNSRSEMNVSTLELGDSALYLCASSVLAGGPETQYFGPGTRLLVL.

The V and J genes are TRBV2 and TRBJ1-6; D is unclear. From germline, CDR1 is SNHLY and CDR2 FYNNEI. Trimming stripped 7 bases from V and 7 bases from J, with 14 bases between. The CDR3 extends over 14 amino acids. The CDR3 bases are TGTGCCAGCAAGTCGGCAGCACCCAATTCACCCCTCCACTTT. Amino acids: CASKSAAPNSPLHF. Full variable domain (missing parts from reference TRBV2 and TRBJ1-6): EPEVTQTPSHQVTQMGQEVILRCVPISNHLYFYWYRQILGQKVEFLVSFYNNEISEKSEIFDDQFSVERPDGSNFTLKIRSTKLEDSAMYFCASKSAAPNSPLHFGNGTRLTVT.

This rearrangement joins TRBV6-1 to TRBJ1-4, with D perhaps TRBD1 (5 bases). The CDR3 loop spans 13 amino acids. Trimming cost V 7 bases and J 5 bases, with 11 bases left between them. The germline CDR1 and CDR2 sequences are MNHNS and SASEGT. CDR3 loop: CASNRGGNEKLFF. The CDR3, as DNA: TGTGCCAGCAATCGTGGGGGGAATGAAAAACTGTTTTTT.

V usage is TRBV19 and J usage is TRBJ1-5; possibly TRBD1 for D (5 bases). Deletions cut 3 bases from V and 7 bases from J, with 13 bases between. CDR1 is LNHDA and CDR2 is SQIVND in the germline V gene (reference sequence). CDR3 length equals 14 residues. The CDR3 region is CASSIRGDVQPQHF. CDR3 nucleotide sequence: TGTGCCAGTAGTATTCGAGGGGACGTACAGCCCCAGCATTTT. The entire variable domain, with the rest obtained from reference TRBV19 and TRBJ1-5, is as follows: DGGITQSPKYLFRKEGQNVTLSCEQNLNHDAMYWYRQDPGQGLRLIYYSQIVNDFQKGDIAEGYSVSREKKESFPLTVTSAQKNPTAFYLCASSIRGDVQPQHFGDGTRLSIL.

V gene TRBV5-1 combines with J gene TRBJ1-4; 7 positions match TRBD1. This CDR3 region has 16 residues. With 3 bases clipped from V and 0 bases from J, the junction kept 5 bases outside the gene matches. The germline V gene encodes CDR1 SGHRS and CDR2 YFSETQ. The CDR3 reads CASSSRQGATNEKLFF. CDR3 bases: TGCGCCAGCAGCTCACGACAGGGAGCAACTAATGAAAAACTGTTTTTT. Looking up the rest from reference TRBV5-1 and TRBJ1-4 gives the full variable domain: KAGVTQTPRYLIKTRGQQVTLSCSPISGHRSVSWYQQTPGQGLQFLFEYFSETQRNKGNFPGRFSGRQFSNSRSEMNVSTLELGDSALYLCASSSRQGATNEKLFFGSGTQLSVL.